Given below is one TCR beta chain in context. Antigen specificity is unknown. When sampled, the donors appeared nominally healthy, though they likely had unrecorded immune exposures. PCR was performed using 60 Vbeta and 13 Jbeta primers. The protocol was immunoSEQ multiplex PCR, while the TCRdb copy is restricted to in-frame clones and leaves out a portion. The profile shows 200,000 to 250,000 clones, about 80% of them singletons. This specimen belongs to a study of cytomegalovirus exposure and HLA in healthy donors. Overall study results and limits: A later analysis showed TCR association rates differing by HLA locus, peaking at DRB1 and lowest at HLA-C. Analysis was carried out at a later point, and it linked a missense DCLRE1C variant to TCR beta V- and J-gene trimming.

The V gene's germline CDR1 is KGHSH and CDR2 LQKENI. Trimming took 2 bases from V and 5 from J, leaving 16 bases between them. The CDR3 has 16 residues. The sample was PBMCs. J is TRBJ1-5 and V is TRBV18; D may be TRBD1 (6 bases). The receptor was isolated from a woman in her 30s in good health and CMV-seronegative. The DNA of the CDR3 is TGTGCCAGCTCACCAGTAGCCGGGACATCAGATCAGCCCCAGCATTTT. It codes for CASSPVAGTSDQPQHF.